The 24 T cell receptor beta chains given below trace back to one sample, sequenced in a study of OX40 agonist ivuxolimab in advanced cancers. Profiling relied on immunoSEQ multiplex PCR, and the TCRdb table lists in-frame clones only, not all of them. The table has roughly 3,500 clones, about 70% seen once. Sequencing used CD4+ or CD8+ T cells sorted from blood, obtained in a trial of the OX40 agonist ivuxolimab. These receptors came from an adult with an advanced solid tumor such as melanoma, head and neck, liver or kidney cancer.

This clone appeared a single time. The chain links TRBV10-2 to TRBJ1-1; 7 bases map to TRBD1. The germline gives CDR1 WSHSY, CDR2 SAAADI. V lost 3 bases, J lost 4 bases, and 5 bases stayed unmatched. This CDR3 is 14 amino acids long. The CDR3 DNA follows: TGCGCCAGCAGTGACAGGGGGGTTGGCACTGAAGCTTTCTTT. It encodes CASSDRGVGTEAFF.

Notes on this clone: A much more abundant neighbour one base away suggests this may be a read error. The same CDR3 also results from other DNA sequences found in this sample. V gene TRBV28 combines with J gene TRBJ1-1; no firm D call. This CDR3 spans 16 amino acids. In germline, CDR1 is MDHEN, CDR2 SYDVKM. The ends were cut back, 5 bases at V and 0 bases at J, with 16 bases in the middle. The CDR3 loop reads CASSPALLDVNTEAFF. CDR3 in DNA: TGTGCCAGCAGTCCTGCCCTCCTCGATGTGAACACTGAAGCTTTCTTT.

The V and J genes are TRBV19 and TRBJ2-2; 7 positions match TRBD1. The V segment lost 5 bases and the J segment 7 bases; nucleotides outside the gene matches: 7. Germline V gene data show CDR1 as LNHDA and CDR2 as SQIVND (reference sequence). This CDR3 spans 14 amino acids. DNA of the CDR3: TGTGCCAGTAGTCCTGTGACAGGGTTCGGGGAGCTGTTTTTT. Protein sequence: CASSPVTGFGELFF.

The chain employs TRBV5-1 and TRBJ1-1; D possibly corresponds to TRBD1 (5 bases). Trimming left V 0 bases short and J 5 bases short, with 11 bases between. The CDR3 contains 14 residues. In germline, CDR1 is SGHRS, CDR2 YFSETQ. The CDR3 loop is CASSLEGAGTEAFF. The CDR3 DNA is TGCGCCAGCAGCTTGGAAGGGGCAGGGACTGAAGCTTTCTTT. Full variable domain (remainder filled in from reference TRBV5-1 and TRBJ1-1): KAGVTQTPRYLIKTRGQQVTLSCSPISGHRSVSWYQQTPGQGLQFLFEYFSETQRNKGNFPGRFSGRQFSNSRSEMNVSTLELGDSALYLCASSLEGAGTEAFFGQGTRLTVV.

Worth noting for this clone: A much larger clone differs by one base, so this may be a read error. In nucleotides, the CDR3 is TGTGCCAGCAGTAAAGACAGGAACTCTGGAAACACCATATATTTT. Translating gives CASSKDRNSGNTIYF. This chain links TRBV6-5 with TRBJ1-3, with a tentative D call TRBD1 (6 bases). Germline CDR1 reads MNHEY; CDR2 reads SVGAGI. The CDR3 sequence is 15 residues long. The V gene lost 5 bases and the J gene lost 0 bases, with 11 bases spanning the gap.

This clone has a single count. The rearrangement joins TRBV19 to TRBJ1-1; D possibly corresponds to TRBD1 (6 bases). The CDR3 has 13 amino acids. CDR1 is LNHDA and CDR2 is SQIVND in the germline V gene (reference sequence). Trimming pared 6 bases from V and 4 bases from J, leaving 12 bases between. The CDR3 DNA follows: TGTGCCAGTAGGGACAGTTTTGTCACTGAAGCTTTCTTT. Protein product: CASRDSFVTEAFF.

The V and J genes are TRBV25-1 and TRBJ1-2; D ambiguous. This CDR3 is 15 amino acids long. V lost 0 bases and J lost 3, with 11 bases in between. Germline lookup yields CDR1 MGHDK and CDR2 SYGVNS. The DNA for the CDR3 is TGTGCCAGCAGTGAATATGCCGACGGGTACTATGGCTACACCTTC. Translated: CASSEYADGYYGYTF.

The chain uses TRBV4-1 and TRBJ2-1, with 8 bases matching TRBD1. The CDR3 length is 16 residues. Germline-derived CDR1 and CDR2 are MGHRA and YSYEKL. Unmatched junction bases numbered 5, after V lost 0 bases and J lost 4 bases. The DNA of the CDR3 is TGCGCCAGCAGCCAAGATTCAGGGGGCGGGTACAATGAGCAGTTCTTC. It codes for CASSQDSGGGYNEQFF.

This clone was picked up one time. The rearrangement links TRBV19 to TRBJ2-1, with 7 bases matching TRBD1. CDR3 length equals 12 residues. Trimming cost V 11 bases and J 4 bases; bases outside gene matches: 5. CDR1 is LNHDA and CDR2 is SQIVND in the germline V gene (reference sequence). The CDR3 region is CASGQRYNEQFF. CDR3 coding DNA: TGTGCCTCGGGACAGCGATACAATGAGCAGTTCTTC.

This rearrangement joins TRBV4-1 to TRBJ2-2; perhaps TRBD2 as D (5 bases). CDR1 and CDR2 (germline): MGHRA, YSYEKL. Trimming left V 4 bases short and J 5 bases short, with 11 bases between. The CDR3 runs 14 residues. For the CDR3, the DNA is TGCGCCAGCAGCCTTTTCTCGGGGACCGGGGAGCTGTTTTTT. It codes for CASSLFSGTGELFF.

This clone has only one observation. The chain combines TRBV9 with TRBJ2-5; TRBD1 agrees at 8 bases. The CDR3 spans 16 residues. V shed 4 bases and J 5 bases; nucleotides not matched to a gene: 13. Germline V gene sequence: CDR1 SGDLS, CDR2 YYNGEE. The CDR3 DNA is TGTGCCAGCAGCTCGTCGACAGGGGCACTTGGGGAGACCCAGTACTTC. Its translation: CASSSSTGALGETQYF.

The gene calls are TRBV30 and TRBJ2-7, with 8 bases aligning to TRBD1. Per germline, CDR1 GTSNPN and CDR2 SVGIG (reference sequence). The junction had 9 bases not matched to a gene; V was cut back by 3 bases and J by 2 bases. The CDR3 length is 15 residues. CDR3 protein: CAWRQDRGETYEQYF. The CDR3 DNA reads TGTGCCTGGAGACAAGACAGGGGTGAAACCTACGAGCAGTACTTC.

This chain joins TRBV29-1 and TRBJ2-5, with D maybe TRBD2 (6 bases). Between the trimmed V and J ends, which lost 3 bases and 2 bases, there was a span of 28 bases. Looked up from germline, CDR1 is SQVTM and CDR2 is ANQGSEA. The length of the CDR3 is 19 residues. CDR3 amino acids: CSVETIPPRPGTPQETQYF. The CDR3, as DNA: TGCAGCGTTGAGACAATCCCCCCCAGGCCCGGGACTCCACAAGAGACCCAGTACTTC.

The gene calls are TRBV30 and TRBJ1-2; no clear D. Between the trimmed V and J ends, which lost 4 bases and 2 bases, there was a span of 5 bases. The germline gives CDR1 GTSNPN, CDR2 SVGIG (reference sequence). The CDR3 has 11 amino acids. CDR3 sequence: CAWTTNYGYTF. The CDR3 bases are TGTGCCTGGACAACCAACTATGGCTACACCTTC.

The chain joins TRBV13 to TRBJ2-3; 7 nucleotides align to TRBD2. The J segment lost 7 bases and the V segment lost 3 bases, leaving 10 bases of the junction unmatched. In germline, CDR1 is PRHDT, CDR2 FYEKMQ (reference sequence). The CDR3 totals 15 residues. CDR3 sequence reads: CASSFQTSQPNTQYF. As DNA, the CDR3 is TGTGCCAGCAGCTTTCAGACTAGCCAGCCTAATACGCAGTATTTT.

This rearrangement joins TRBV6-6 to TRBJ1-2; TRBD1 is a possible D gene (5 bases). V lost 11 bases, J lost 6 bases, and 13 bases lay in between. The CDR3 spans 11 residues. Germline V gene lookup returns CDR1 MNHNY and CDR2 SVGAGI (reference sequence). The CDR3 here is CARDCRHGYTF. For the CDR3, the DNA is TGTGCCCGGGACTGTCGACATGGCTACACCTTC.

This clone rates as large (0.1 to 1%). The chain employs TRBV6-1 and TRBJ2-2; D is unresolved. The CDR3 is made up of 14 amino acids. V was clipped by 5 bases and J by 0 bases, with 7 bases between them. Germline values: CDR1 MNHNS, CDR2 SASEGT. CDR3 in DNA: TGTGCCAGCAGTCGCCGGTCGAACACCGGGGAGCTGTTTTTT. Translated: CASSRRSNTGELFF.

The chain's CDR3 is CAWSVQLGQGAGETQYF. The CDR3 DNA reads TGTGCCTGGAGTGTACAATTGGGACAGGGGGCAGGGGAGACCCAGTACTTC. The V call is TRBV30, the J call TRBJ2-5; 12 bases agree with TRBD1. The CDR3 spans 17 residues. The V gene's germline CDR1 is GTSNPN and CDR2 SVGIG (reference sequence). The J segment lost 5 bases and the V segment lost 0 bases, leaving 10 bases of the junction unmatched.

The chain recombines TRBV19 with TRBJ1-5, with 7 bases fitting TRBD1. Trimming at V came to 5 bases and at J to 1 base, leaving 14 bases not matched to a gene. There are 18 residues in the CDR3. In germline, CDR1 is LNHDA, CDR2 SQIVND (reference sequence). As DNA, the CDR3 is TGTGCCAGTAGTTTTCGAGATTACAGGGGTCTGAGCAATCAGCCCCAGCATTTT. Its translation is CASSFRDYRGLSNQPQHF.

This chain joins TRBV4-1 and TRBJ1-2; the D is unclear. This CDR3 contains 19 residues. The germline V gene has CDR1 MGHRA and CDR2 YSYEKL. Trimming stripped 0 bases from V and 4 bases from J, with 24 bases between. CDR3 region: CASSQDFRGSAAPTYGYTF. The DNA for the CDR3 is TGCGCCAGCAGCCAAGATTTTCGTGGCAGTGCGGCCCCAACCTATGGCTACACCTTC.

There are a few counts of this clone. The chain carries TRBV28 and TRBJ1-2, with 7 bases aligning to TRBD1. CDR1 is MDHEN and CDR2 is SYDVKM in the germline V gene. This CDR3 is built from 16 residues. V shed 10 bases and J 7 bases; nucleotides not matched to a gene: 21. CDR3 amino acids: CATSRVRDSSFTGYTF. Here the CDR3 DNA reads TGTGCCACCAGCAGAGTCCGGGACAGTTCCTTCACTGGCTACACCTTC.

This sequence joins TRBV28 and TRBJ1-2; D may be TRBD1 (5 bases). The germline CDR1 and CDR2 sequences are MDHEN and SYDVKM. This CDR3 is built from 12 residues. Deletions cut 7 bases from V and 14 bases from J, with 20 bases between. CDR3 coding DNA: TGTGCCAGCACCCTGAGGAATCGGGGGAGTACCTTC. Its protein product is CASTLRNRGSTF.

This clone was observed a few times. The V call is TRBV4-2, the J call TRBJ2-7, with TRBD1 identical over 10 bases. V gave up 2 bases and J gave up 5 bases; unmatched junction bases: 6. Germline V CDR1 and CDR2: LGHNA, YNFKEQ. This CDR3 region has 15 residues. The CDR3 sequence is CASSQQDRGRDEQYF. For the CDR3, the DNA is TGTGCCAGCAGCCAACAAGACAGGGGGCGCGACGAGCAGTACTTC.

The count of this clone is one. The chain joins TRBV4-1 to TRBJ2-3; 8 nucleotides match TRBD2. The CDR3 length is 16 residues. J gave up 2 bases and V 0 bases, and 4 bases lay outside the gene matches. CDR1 and CDR2 from the germline V gene are MGHRA and YSYEKL. CDR3 sequence (DNA): TGCGCCAGCAGCCAAGAGCGGGGGGCCGCCACAGATACGCAGTATTTT. It translates to CASSQERGAATDTQYF.